The 10 T cell receptor beta chains given below trace back to one sample, sequenced in a study of T-cell memory formation after mild COVID-19. TCRdb itself ran the 5' RACE reads through MiXCR, one entry per CDR3 protein. The table records fewer than 700,000 distinct CDR3 sequences, approximately 21% of them present only once. The sequenced sample was PBMCs or a T cell subset sorted from them (not recorded which). The receptors shown here come from an adult woman who had mild COVID-19 (a few samples of this study predate the infection). Cell type and time point are not known.

This clonotype has more than one count but fewer than ten. The V call is TRBV7-2, the J call TRBJ2-2; D remains ambiguous. V was shortened by 6 bases and J by 8 bases, with 10 bases between the two germline ends. The V gene's germline CDR1 is SGHTA and CDR2 FQGNSA. CDR3 size: 12 residues. CDR3 amino acids: CASSSNPGELFF. The CDR3 DNA sequence: TGTGCCAGCAGTTCAAACCCGGGGGAGCTGTTTTTT.

The V and J genes are TRBV25-1 and TRBJ1-2; D not resolved. CDR1 and CDR2 from the germline V gene are MGHDK and SYGVNS. This CDR3 contains 13 residues. V lost 6 bases and J 1 base, leaving 9 bases between the germline ends. The DNA of the CDR3 is TGTGCCAGCAGGGGTTCGGATAACTATGGCTACACCTTC. Protein product: CASRGSDNYGYTF.

This clonotype was found a few times. The chain has TRBV19 and TRBJ1-5; D is possibly TRBD1 (6 bases). CDR1 is LNHDA and CDR2 is SQIVND in the germline V gene (reference sequence). V was cut by 10 bases and J by 3 bases, with 16 bases left in between. The CDR3 consists of 14 residues. CDR3 region: CATNYRAINQPQHF. The CDR3 DNA reads as TGTGCCACCAATTACAGGGCTATCAATCAGCCCCAGCATTTT.

In its sample, this clonotype was seen many times. The rearrangement joins TRBV5-1 to TRBJ2-7; TRBD1 matches 7 bases. V lost 3 bases and J lost 9; bases outside the gene matches: 12. The CDR3 is made up of 14 amino acids. Germline lookup yields CDR1 SGHRS and CDR2 YFSETQ. CDR3 coding DNA: TGCGCCAGCAGCTGGGGGACAGCGTTTGAGGGGCAGTACTTC. Its translation is CASSWGTAFEGQYF.

This clonotype was observed a few times. This chain links TRBV18 with TRBJ1-2; 8 bases agree with TRBD1. Germline V CDR1 and CDR2: KGHSH, LQKENI. V was clipped by 5 bases and J by 0 bases; unmatched bases: 11. The CDR3 runs to 17 residues. The CDR3 spells CASSGAGQGESNYGYTF. CDR3 DNA: TGTGCCAGCTCAGGGGCCGGACAGGGAGAGTCTAACTATGGCTACACCTTC.

The chain employs TRBV12-3 or TRBV12-4 and TRBJ2-3; tentative D call: TRBD2 (7 bases). The CDR3 loop spans 17 amino acids. V lost 1 base and J 0 bases, leaving 14 bases between the germline ends. The CDR3 DNA reads as TGTGCCAGCAGTTTAGGGGGAGGGGGGCCAAGCACAGATACGCAGTATTTT. This encodes CASSLGGGGPSTDTQYF.

The chain combines TRBV5-4 with TRBJ2-2; 10 bases are a match to TRBD2. Germline values: CDR1 SGHNT, CDR2 YYREEE (reference sequence). The V gene end was trimmed by 0 bases and the J gene end by 0 bases; junction bases not matched to a gene: 8. CDR3 length: 19 residues. The CDR3 sequence is CASSLGTPGLATNTGELFF. For the CDR3, the DNA is TGTGCCAGCAGCTTGGGGACACCGGGACTAGCGACGAACACCGGGGAGCTGTTTTTT.

This clonotype was counted only a few times. The chain links TRBV27 to TRBJ2-1, with 8 bases lining up with TRBD1. The J segment lost 7 bases and the V segment lost 0 bases, leaving 8 bases of the junction unmatched. The CDR3 totals 16 residues. Germline CDR1 MNHEY, CDR2 SMNVEV (reference sequence). The chain's CDR3 is CASSLSGQGIWNEQFF. CDR3 DNA sequence: TGTGCCAGCAGTTTATCCGGACAGGGAATCTGGAATGAGCAGTTCTTC.

The chain combines TRBV6-5 with TRBJ1-4, with D hard to call. Germline CDR1 is MNHEY and CDR2 is SVGAGI. This CDR3 is built from 13 residues. With 4 bases removed from V and 8 bases from J, the gap between germline ends came to 11 bases. CDR3 residues: CASSFRREEKLFF. CDR3 nucleotide sequence: TGTGCCAGCAGTTTCAGGAGGGAAGAAAAACTGTTTTTT.

This chain uses TRBV7-9 with TRBJ1-1; D gene ambiguous. Germline V gene data show CDR1 as SEHNR and CDR2 as FQNEAQ (reference sequence). The CDR3 loop spans 13 amino acids. Trimming pared 0 bases from V and 8 bases from J, leaving 10 bases between. CDR3 bases: TGTGCCAGCAGCTTAGCGTATTCAGAAGAAGCTTTCTTT. Translated: CASSLAYSEEAFF.